One T cell receptor beta chain is described in this entry. This sample is drawn from a study of blood T cell repertoires in COVID-19. Seattle patients were enrolled during active infection and followed longitudinally. J was trimmed by 8 bases and V by 3 bases; bases with no gene match: 9. The CDR3 is 15 residues long. Germline V lookup: CDR1 MDHEN, CDR2 SYDVKM. Per the original data handling: Counts of nucleated cells, estimated from reference gene primer amplification, were obtained. Profiling relied on immunoSEQ multiplex PCR, and the TCRdb table lists in-frame clones only, not all of them. The DNA gave D and trimming, while V, J and clone size come from that table. The sample records some 290,000 clones, 89% being singletons.

This rearrangement joins TRBV28 to TRBJ1-4; 7 nucleotides agree with TRBD1. The sample was peripheral blood. The receptor's source is a young woman with COVID-19, enrolled during active disease. CDR3 sequence (DNA): TGTGCCAGCAGTTTCGTCGGGCAAGGGGGCGAAAAACTGTTTTTT. Translating gives CASSFVGQGGEKLFF.